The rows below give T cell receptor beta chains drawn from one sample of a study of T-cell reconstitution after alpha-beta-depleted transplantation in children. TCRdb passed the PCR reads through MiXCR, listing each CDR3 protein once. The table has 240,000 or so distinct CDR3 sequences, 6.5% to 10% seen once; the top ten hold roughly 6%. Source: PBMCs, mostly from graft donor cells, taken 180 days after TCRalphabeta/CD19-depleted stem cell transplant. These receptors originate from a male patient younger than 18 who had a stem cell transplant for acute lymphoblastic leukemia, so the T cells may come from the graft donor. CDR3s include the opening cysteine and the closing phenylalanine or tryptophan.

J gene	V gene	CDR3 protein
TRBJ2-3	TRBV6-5	CASSYRGPDTQYF
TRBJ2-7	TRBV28	CASSLRISYEQYF
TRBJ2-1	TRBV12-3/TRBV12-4	CASSLRGSEQFF
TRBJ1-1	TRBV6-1	CASSSALNTEAFF
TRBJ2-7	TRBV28	CASSFSHYEQYF
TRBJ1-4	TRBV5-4	CASSLNGQGGEKLFF
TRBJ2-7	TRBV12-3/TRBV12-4	CASSFVGGSYEQYF
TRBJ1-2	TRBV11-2	CASSLGDRGPNYGYTF
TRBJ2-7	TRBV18	CASSPPGLAPHEQYF
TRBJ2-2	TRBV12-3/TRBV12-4	CASSFNTNTGELFF
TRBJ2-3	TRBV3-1	CASSPRRRGRGDTQYF
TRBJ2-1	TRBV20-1	CSARERGPYNEQFF
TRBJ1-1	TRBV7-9	CASSLGAGNTEAFF
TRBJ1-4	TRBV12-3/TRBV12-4	CASSSTGDVEKLFF
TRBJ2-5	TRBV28	CASNNRGRETQYF
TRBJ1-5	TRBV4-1	CASSLSWGNQPQHF
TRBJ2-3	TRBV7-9	CASSLGLATTDTQYF